This T cell receptor (beta chain) was profiled in a study of cytomegalovirus exposure and HLA in healthy donors. CDR1 MGHRA and CDR2 YSYEKL come from the germline V gene. The junction had 8 bases not matched to a gene; V was cut back by 5 bases and J by 8 bases. CDR3 length: 14 amino acids. This PCR relied on a set of 60 Vbeta primers and 13 Jbeta primers. Libraries were prepared by immunoSEQ multiplex PCR; TCRdb keeps only in-frame clonotypes and omits some of them. The data show roughly 180,000 clones, around 78% seen once. This receptor was identified in a female donor in good health and CMV-seronegative. The sequenced sample was PBMCs. This sequence joins TRBV4-1 and TRBJ1-4; 7 bases line up with TRBD1. CDR3 sequence reads: CASSILQGFEKLFF. As DNA, the CDR3 is TGCGCCAGCAGCATTCTACAGGGGTTCGAAAAACTGTTTTTT.